What follows are 23 T cell receptor beta chains derived from one specimen sequenced in a study of blood T cells in healthy people across ages. A second about 7 to 12 cycle PCR used barcoded and J-beta primers. MiXCR, run by TCRdb on the 5' RACE reads, gives a single entry per CDR3 protein. The sample consists of about 1.5 million distinct CDR3 sequences, roughly 43% of them appearing once. Sequenced: blood. Every receptor here comes from a woman aged 18-29 years in good health.

This rearrangement joins TRBV21-1 to TRBJ1-5. TRBV21-1 is given as a pseudogene. This CDR3 contains 16 residues. Written as DNA, the CDR3 is TGTGCCAGCAGCAAATGTCTCCACAGTAGCAATCAGCCCCAGCATTTT. Residues: CASSKCLHSSNQPQHF.

This clonotype has just a few counts. V is TRBV27 and J is TRBJ2-7; TRBD2 is a possible D gene (6 bases). V shed 5 bases and J shed 0 bases, with 17 bases lying between them. The CDR3 runs 16 residues. Germline V CDR1 and CDR2: MNHEY, SMNVEV (reference sequence). CDR3 protein: CASSLSAGWSSYEQYF. The CDR3 region has the DNA TGTGCCAGCAGTCTTTCCGCGGGGTGGAGCTCCTACGAGCAGTACTTC.

This clonotype was recorded only once. Being one base from a much bigger clone, this may be a read error. The V and J genes are TRBV7-2 and TRBJ2-3; D unresolved. Looked up from germline, CDR1 is SGHTA and CDR2 is FQGNSA. The CDR3 sequence is 14 residues long. Trimming removed 5 bases from V and 0 bases from J, with 9 bases in between. The CDR3 DNA reads as TGTGCCAGCAGCGCGACTTCTAGCACAGATACGCAGTATTTT. Amino acid sequence: CASSATSSTDTQYF.

The chain employs TRBV12-3 or TRBV12-4 and TRBJ2-7; D remains ambiguous. This CDR3 contains 15 residues. Between the trimmed V and J ends, which lost 6 bases and 3 bases, there was a span of 18 bases. Here the CDR3 reads CASSQNGPLFYEQYF. CDR3 DNA: TGTGCCAGCAGCCAGAATGGTCCTTTGTTCTACGAGCAGTACTTC.

This clonotype was observed a handful of times. The chain carries TRBV13 and TRBJ1-1; 11 bases line up with TRBD1. Germline V lookup: CDR1 PRHDT, CDR2 FYEKMQ (reference sequence). The CDR3 spans 17 residues. With V trimmed by 2 bases and J by 6 bases, 11 bases remained unmatched. The CDR3 DNA is TGTGCCAGCAGCTTAAGTGGATTCGGGACAGGGGGTCCTGAAGCTTTCTTT. This codes for CASSLSGFGTGGPEAFF.

This clonotype was seen a few times. The genes are TRBV29-1 and TRBJ2-1; the D gene is possibly TRBD2 (5 bases). The germline V gene has CDR1 SQVTM and CDR2 ANQGSEA. This CDR3 comprises 14 residues. The V end lost 0 bases, the J end lost 12 bases, and 18 bases lay between the germline ends. The CDR3 region has the DNA TGCAGCGTTGAAGAAGGGAGCAGCCCGGTTTGGCAGTTCTTC. The encoded protein is CSVEEGSSPVWQFF.

This clonotype was counted a few times. DNA for the CDR3: TGTGCCAGCAGTGAGGTGGGGGGAACCTATAATTCACCCCTCCACTTT. It specifies CASSEVGGTYNSPLHF. The chain joins TRBV27 to TRBJ1-6; a weak D match, TRBD1 (5 bases). Trimming stripped 5 bases from V and 2 bases from J, with 13 bases between. The germline CDR1 and CDR2 sequences are MNHEY and SMNVEV (reference sequence). The CDR3 consists of 16 residues.

In its sample, this clonotype was seen once. The rearrangement links TRBV4-3 to TRBJ2-7; D may correspond to TRBD1 or TRBD2 (6 bases each). The germline CDR1 and CDR2 sequences are LGHNA and YSLEER. Deletions cut 4 bases from V and 4 bases from J, with 20 bases between. There are 16 residues in the CDR3. The CDR3 sequence: CASSPQVRRGLYEQYF. In nucleotides, the CDR3 is TGCGCCAGCAGCCCCCAGGTGAGACGGGGGCTATACGAGCAGTACTTC.

As regards this clonotype: A much larger clone differs from this one at a single base, so this may be a read error. The V and J genes are TRBV4-3 and TRBJ2-7; 10 positions agree with TRBD2. CDR3 length: 17 amino acids. Germline lookup yields CDR1 LGHNA and CDR2 YSLEER. The V segment lost 1 base and the J segment 0 bases; nucleotides outside the gene matches: 6. CDR3 sequence: CASSQVVAGGSSYEQYF. The CDR3 DNA sequence: TGCGCCAGCAGCCAAGTCGTAGCGGGAGGATCCTCCTACGAGCAGTACTTC.

The J gene is TRBJ2-1, the V gene TRBV6-6; TRBD1 agrees at 8 bases. The CDR3 covers 14 residues. Trimming removed 4 bases from V and 10 bases from J; junction bases left unmatched: 9. CDR1 MNHNY and CDR2 SVGAGI come from the germline V gene (reference sequence). CDR3: CASSLLDREAEQFF. The CDR3 DNA sequence: TGTGCCAGCAGTTTACTGGACAGGGAGGCCGAGCAGTTCTTC.

V usage is TRBV28 and J usage is TRBJ1-5; perhaps TRBD1 as D (6 bases). The V and J ends lost 2 bases and 6 bases respectively, with 17 bases between them. The CDR3 has 16 residues. Germline CDR1 and CDR2: MDHEN and SYDVKM. This chain's CDR3 is CASSLLSTGLGQPQHF. Written as DNA, the CDR3 is TGTGCCAGCAGTTTACTCTCGACAGGCCTCGGTCAGCCCCAGCATTTT.

This clonotype was recorded a few times. The genes are TRBV7-2 and TRBJ2-1, with D tentatively TRBD2 (7 bases). Germline V gives CDR1 SGHTA, CDR2 FQGNSA. Trimming removed 5 bases at V and 0 bases at J, with 14 bases between. The CDR3 sequence is 16 residues long. CDR3 nucleotide sequence: TGTGCCAGCAGCCCTTGGGGGGGGCCCTCCTACAATGAGCAGTTCTTC. This gives the protein CASSPWGGPSYNEQFF.

The V and J genes are TRBV29-1 and TRBJ2-1, with 7 bases that match TRBD1. Germline CDR1 and CDR2: SQVTM and ANQGSEA. The CDR3 runs to 13 residues. V trimming: 3 bases; J trimming: 7 bases; junction bases outside the gene matches: 6. CDR3 protein: CSVDESRGNEQFF. The CDR3 DNA reads TGCAGCGTTGACGAGAGCAGGGGGAATGAGCAGTTCTTC.

This clonotype was counted between two and nine times. The chain joins TRBV25-1 to TRBJ2-5, with 13 bases matching TRBD2. CDR3 size: 17 residues. Germline V gene sequence: CDR1 MGHDK, CDR2 SYGVNS. V shed 4 bases, J shed 5 bases, and the junction held 10 bases outside the gene matches. CDR3 nucleotides: TGTGCCAGCAGTGCCACACTCGGACTAGCGGGGGTGGAGACCCAGTACTTC. Translation gives CASSATLGLAGVETQYF.

The chain has TRBV28 and TRBJ2-3; TRBD1 is a possible D gene (6 bases). The CDR3 totals 16 residues. Looked up from germline, CDR1 is MDHEN and CDR2 is SYDVKM. The V and J ends lost 5 bases and 8 bases respectively, with 23 bases between them. For the CDR3, the DNA is TGTGCCAGCAGTCCCCCCGGTGGCAGGGGTTTGGGTACGCAGTATTTT. Translating gives CASSPPGGRGLGTQYF.

This clonotype was picked up one time. This chain connects TRBV4-1 to TRBJ2-2; a weak D match, TRBD2 (6 bases). Germline CDR1 is MGHRA and CDR2 is YSYEKL. This CDR3 has 13 amino acids. Between the trimmed V and J ends, which lost 6 bases and 6 bases, there was a span of 11 bases. The CDR3 here is CASRAAGSGELFF. CDR3 coding DNA: TGCGCCAGCAGAGCGGCGGGGTCCGGGGAGCTGTTTTTT.

CDR3 in amino acids: CASSSVGGMTYGYTF. Here the CDR3 DNA reads TGTGCCAGCAGCTCAGTCGGGGGGATGACCTATGGCTACACCTTC. The rearrangement joins TRBV7-9 to TRBJ1-2; D possibly corresponds to TRBD1 (5 bases). The CDR3 is 15 amino acids. V lost 4 bases, J lost 4 bases, and 16 bases lay in between. CDR1 and CDR2 from the germline V gene are SEHNR and FQNEAQ (reference sequence). Together with reference TRBV7-9 and TRBJ1-2, the CDR3 gives the full variable domain: DTGVSQNPRHKITKRGQNVTFRCDPISEHNRLYWYRQTLGQGPEFLTYFQNEAQLEKSRLLSDRFSAERPKGSFSTLEIQRTEQGDSAMYLCASSSVGGMTYGYTFGSGTRLTVV.

This rearrangement joins TRBV4-3 to TRBJ1-2; D gene unclear. Per the germline V gene, CDR1 is LGHNA and CDR2 is YSLEER. CDR3 length: 14 amino acids. Trimming cost V 0 bases and J 8 bases, with 13 bases left between them. The DNA of the CDR3 is TGCGCCAGCAGCCAAGATCGGGGAGATGAGGGCTACACCTTC. This codes for CASSQDRGDEGYTF.

J is TRBJ1-6 and V is TRBV5-5, with 8 bases matching TRBD1. V lost 0 bases, J lost 9 bases, and 11 bases stayed unmatched. This CDR3 contains 17 residues. CDR1 and CDR2 (germline): SGHKS, YYEKEE (reference sequence). CDR3 nucleotides: TGTGCCAGCAGCTTGGAGGGACAGGACGCTACGTTTTCACCCCTCCACTTT. Translating gives CASSLEGQDATFSPLHF.

This clonotype was seen many times. This chain uses TRBV12-3 or TRBV12-4 with TRBJ1-2, with a weak D call TRBD1 (5 bases). V was clipped by 4 bases and J by 2 bases, with 8 bases between them. The CDR3 consists of 13 residues. For the CDR3, the DNA is TGTGCCAGCAGTTCAAGACAGAACTATGGCTACACCTTC. Its protein product is CASSSRQNYGYTF.

This clonotype was recorded once. The chain joins TRBV4-1 to TRBJ1-4, with 7 bases identical to TRBD1. The CDR3 sequence is 16 residues long. V was pared by 4 bases and J by 3 bases, with 8 bases of the junction left unmatched. Germline V CDR1 and CDR2: MGHRA, YSYEKL. CDR3 loop: CASSRTQGGANEKLFF. In DNA, the CDR3 is TGCGCCAGCAGCCGTACTCAGGGGGGGGCTAATGAAAAACTGTTTTTT.

V and J are TRBV12-3 or TRBV12-4 and TRBJ1-5, with no clear D. V was clipped by 2 bases and J by 9 bases, with 14 bases between them. This CDR3 is 14 amino acids long. This CDR3 is CASSLNVAQRPQHF. Here the CDR3 DNA reads TGTGCCAGCAGTTTAAATGTGGCCCAGCGGCCCCAGCATTTT.

This chain connects TRBV12-3 or TRBV12-4 to TRBJ2-1; the D is unclear. The V and J ends lost 2 bases and 0 bases respectively, with 8 bases between them. The CDR3 is 15 residues long. CDR3 protein: CASSLSQSSYNEQFF. The CDR3 region has the DNA TGTGCCAGCAGTTTAAGTCAGAGCTCCTACAATGAGCAGTTCTTC.